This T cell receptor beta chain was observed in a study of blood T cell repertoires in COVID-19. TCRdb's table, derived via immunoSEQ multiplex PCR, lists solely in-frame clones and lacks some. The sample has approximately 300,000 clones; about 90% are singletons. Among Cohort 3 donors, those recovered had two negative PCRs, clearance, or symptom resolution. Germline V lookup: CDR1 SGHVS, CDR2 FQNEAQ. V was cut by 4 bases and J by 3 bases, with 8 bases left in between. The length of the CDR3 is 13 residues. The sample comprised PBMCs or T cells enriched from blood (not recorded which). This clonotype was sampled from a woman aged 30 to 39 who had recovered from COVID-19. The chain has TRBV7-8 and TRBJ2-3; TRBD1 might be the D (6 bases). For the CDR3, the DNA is TGTGCCAGCAGCTCCCAGGGGACAGATACGCAGTATTTT. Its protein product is CASSSQGTDTQYF.